The source of this T cell receptor (beta chain) is a study of radiation and T cells in renal cell carcinoma. Time point here: blood 2 weeks post-SBRT. Treatment: 15 Gy SBRT to primary tumor, nephrectomy 4 weeks later. Assay: immunoSEQ multiplex PCR; the TCRdb copy retains only in-frame clones and omits some. The sample shows fewer than 90,000 clones, approximately 86% of them seen only once. The TCR comes from a woman aged 50 to 60 with renal cell carcinoma. The sample here was blood, taken from a patient whose treatment included radiotherapy and nephrectomy.

The CDR3 nucleotides are TGTGCCAGCAGTATCCGGGGGGGAAAAAACATTCAGTACTTC. Translated: CASSIRGGKNIQYF. V and J are TRBV6-5 and TRBJ2-4; TRBD2 matches at 8 bases. V shed 5 bases, J shed 4 bases, and the junction held 4 bases outside the gene matches. This CDR3 region has 14 residues. Germline loops: CDR1 MNHEY, CDR2 SVGAGI.